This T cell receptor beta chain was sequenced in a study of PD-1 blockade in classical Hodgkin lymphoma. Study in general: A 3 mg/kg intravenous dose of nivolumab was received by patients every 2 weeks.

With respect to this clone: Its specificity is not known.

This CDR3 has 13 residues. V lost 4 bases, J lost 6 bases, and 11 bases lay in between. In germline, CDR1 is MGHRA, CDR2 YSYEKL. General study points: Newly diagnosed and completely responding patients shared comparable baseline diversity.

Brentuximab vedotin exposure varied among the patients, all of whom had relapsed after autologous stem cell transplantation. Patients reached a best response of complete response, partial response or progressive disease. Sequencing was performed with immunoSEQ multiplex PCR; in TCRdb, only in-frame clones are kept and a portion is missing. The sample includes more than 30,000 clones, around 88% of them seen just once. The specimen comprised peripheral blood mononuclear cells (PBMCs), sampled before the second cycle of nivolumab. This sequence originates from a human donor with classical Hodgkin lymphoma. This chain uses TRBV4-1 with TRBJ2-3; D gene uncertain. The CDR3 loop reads CASSRLSADTQYF. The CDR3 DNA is TGCGCCAGCAGCCGCCTATCGGCGGATACGCAGTATTTT.